The clone carrying this TCR beta chain has only a few counts. Scientists amplified the TCR beta CDR3 regions from RNA transcripts. First-round RT-PCR relied on HTBI primers, and a second-round multiplex PCR came next. TCRdb independently ran MiXCR on the multiplex PCR reads; one entry per CDR3 protein. The table shows about 400,000 distinct CDR3 sequences, with 20% to 25% occurring only once. These data originate in a study of Graves' ophthalmopathy and Graves' hyperthyroidism. Study-wide context: Upon initial diagnosis and before any treatment, peripheral blood was collected.

Germline V gives CDR1 MDHEN, CDR2 SYDVKM. This CDR3 region has 16 residues. V lost 4 bases and J lost 2; bases outside the gene matches: 8. The V and J genes are TRBV28 and TRBJ1-1; TRBD1 matches at 9 bases. The sequenced sample consisted of peripheral blood. This TCR was sampled from a woman younger than 30 with stable Graves' hyperthyroidism. This CDR3 reads CASSWTGEDLNTEAFF. The CDR3 DNA reads as TGTGCCAGCAGTTGGACAGGGGAGGATCTTAACACTGAAGCTTTCTTT.